What follows is one T cell receptor beta chain and its context. In a library made to pick up alpha chains, this beta chain is a stray read with a size that means little. Time point in this sample: sample taken at primary tumor resection. Sequencing of whole RNA from tumor, nontumor lung or frozen PBMC involved no sorting. The data derive from a study of spatial heterogeneity in lung cancer. On the study more broadly: Detection consistently yielded more beta chains than alpha chains. More than eight raw reads, on average, carried each unique TCR and UMI combination.

All TCR cDNA molecules were individually tagged with a unique molecular identifier. Via MiXCR, TCRdb re-called the 5' RACE reads, giving one row per CDR3 protein. The sample contains a few thousand distinct CDR3 sequences, roughly 50% of which appear only once. This clonotype originated in a female donor with early-stage non-small cell lung cancer. The source material was PBMCs, sampled at surgery.

For the CDR3, the DNA is TGTGCCAGCAGCTTATTGGCAGATACGCAGTATTTT. Its protein is CASSLLADTQYF. This sequence joins TRBV7-6 and TRBJ2-3; D is undetermined. CDR3 length: 12 residues. The germline V and J ends were trimmed by 2 bases and 4 bases, with 4 bases remaining between them. Per the germline V gene, CDR1 is SGHVS and CDR2 is FNYEAQ.